This T cell receptor (beta chain) emerged from a study of blood T cells in healthy people across ages. General study results and limits: Because sorting was not performed, PBMCs prevented conclusive naive versus antigen-experienced comparison.

A second PCR, run for about 6 to 12 cycles, used a sample-barcoded 5' primer plus a J-beta primer mix. TCRdb re-derived calls from the 5' RACE reads in MiXCR, one entry per CDR3 protein. The sample lists 630,000 or so distinct CDR3 sequences, about 30% occurring once. This clonotype was seen many times. Its specificity is unknown. V lost 0 bases, J lost 7 bases, and 4 bases stayed unmatched. Germline V gene sequence: CDR1 SGDLS, CDR2 YYNGEE. The CDR3 contains 14 residues. The rearrangement joins TRBV9 to TRBJ1-2; the match to TRBD1 covers 9 bases. The TCR sequence derives from a woman aged 80 or over in good health. Sequencing input: blood. CDR3 loop: CASSVEDRGGGYTF. DNA of the CDR3: TGTGCCAGCAGCGTAGAGGACAGGGGAGGTGGCTACACCTTC.